This entry lists 32 T cell receptor beta chains sequenced from one sample in a study of chemoradiotherapy in HPV16-positive cancers. Assay: immunoSEQ multiplex PCR; the TCRdb copy retains only in-frame clones and omits some. The profile shows some 30,000 clones, about four fifths of them singletons. The sample was blood, taken from a patient who underwent chemoradiotherapy. The source is a human donor with HPV-associated anogenital cancer.

The genes are TRBV5-1 and TRBJ2-3; a weak D match, TRBD1 (5 bases). V dropped 3 bases and J dropped 1 base, with 12 bases sitting between them. Germline V gene data show CDR1 as SGHRS and CDR2 as YFSETQ. This CDR3 is built from 15 residues. CDR3 region: CASSSDMPRTDTQYF. The CDR3 region has the DNA TGCGCCAGCAGCTCGGACATGCCACGCACAGATACGCAGTATTTT.

This clone was detected only once. V usage is TRBV9 and J usage is TRBJ1-2, with D unresolved. Germline-derived CDR1 and CDR2 are SGDLS and YYNGEE. Deletions cut 0 bases from V and 2 bases from J, with 11 bases between. The CDR3 has 15 residues. As DNA, the CDR3 is TGTGCCAGCAGCGTAGTGGAAAGTACAAACTATGGCTACACCTTC. Protein product: CASSVVESTNYGYTF.

The gene calls are TRBV2 and TRBJ1-1; TRBD1 is a possible D gene (6 bases). This CDR3 has 14 amino acids. The V end lost 6 bases, the J end lost 1 base, and 12 bases lay between the germline ends. Per the germline V gene, CDR1 is SNHLY and CDR2 is FYNNEI. CDR3 region: CASRLRTANTEAFF. The CDR3 DNA is TGTGCCAGCAGACTGAGGACAGCGAACACTGAAGCTTTCTTT.

V is TRBV5-1 and J is TRBJ1-1; D gene unclear. Trimming left V 4 bases short and J 0 bases short, with 10 bases between. Germline-derived CDR1 and CDR2 are SGHRS and YFSETQ. This CDR3 has 14 residues. CDR3 nucleotides: TGCGCCAGCAGCGAACAGCCTATGAACACTGAAGCTTTCTTT. Translating gives CASSEQPMNTEAFF.

The chain's CDR3 is CASSLVDQYTDTQYF. CDR3 in DNA: TGTGCCAGCAGCTTGGTGGACCAATACACAGATACGCAGTATTTT. This sequence joins TRBV5-4 and TRBJ2-3; D gene uncertain. Trimming pared 0 bases from V and 2 bases from J, leaving 10 bases between. The CDR3 is 15 amino acids. Germline lookup yields CDR1 SGHNT and CDR2 YYREEE (reference sequence).

This chain uses TRBV7-3 with TRBJ2-3, with D hard to call. V lost 6 bases to trimming and J lost 0 bases, with 10 bases between them. This CDR3 is 14 amino acids long. Germline CDR1 and CDR2: SGHTA and FQGTGA. The CDR3 spells CASRRGMSTDTQYF. Here the CDR3 DNA reads TGTGCCAGCAGGCGTGGAATGAGCACAGATACGCAGTATTTT. The complete variable domain, with remaining parts taken from reference TRBV7-3 and TRBJ2-3, reads GAGVSQTPSNKVTEKGKYVELRCDPISGHTALYWYRQSLGQGPEFLIYFQGTGAADDSGLPNDRFFAVRPEGSVSTLKIQRTERGDSAVYLCASRRGMSTDTQYFGPGTRLTVL.

This chain connects TRBV11-2 to TRBJ2-1, with TRBD1 as a possible D gene (6 bases). The germline V gene encodes CDR1 SGHAT and CDR2 FQNNGV. The ends were cut back, 4 bases at V and 7 bases at J, with 20 bases in the middle. The CDR3 totals 16 residues. Here the CDR3 DNA reads TGTGCCAGCAGCTCTCCGCTTTCGGTTACAGGGAATGAGCAGTTCTTC. Translated, it gives CASSSPLSVTGNEQFF.

The chain links TRBV5-1 to TRBJ2-1; TRBD2 matches at 12 bases. V trimming: 4 bases; J trimming: 3 bases; junction bases outside the gene matches: 5. From germline, CDR1 is SGHRS and CDR2 YFSETQ. This CDR3 region has 16 residues. The CDR3, as DNA: TGCGCCAGCAGCCCTAGCGGGGGGGCCTTCTACAATGAGCAGTTCTTC. Its protein product is CASSPSGGAFYNEQFF. The whole variable domain, remainder taken from reference TRBV5-1 and TRBJ2-1, is KAGVTQTPRYLIKTRGQQVTLSCSPISGHRSVSWYQQTPGQGLQFLFEYFSETQRNKGNFPGRFSGRQFSNSRSEMNVSTLELGDSALYLCASSPSGGAFYNEQFFGPGTRLTVL.

CDR3 bases: TGTGCCTGGGATCTCAAAACCCTTCGGGGTAAGAACTATGGCTACACCTTC. Protein: CAWDLKTLRGKNYGYTF. The chain carries TRBV30 and TRBJ1-2; D uncertain. Germline CDR1 reads GTSNPN; CDR2 reads SVGIG (reference sequence). Trimming removed 5 bases at V and 2 bases at J, with 24 bases between. There are 17 residues in the CDR3.

The chain uses TRBV30 and TRBJ2-1; D possibly corresponds to TRBD2 (7 bases). The CDR3 contains 12 residues. Germline V gene data show CDR1 as GTSNPN and CDR2 as SVGIG (reference sequence). Trimming removed 1 base from V and 10 bases from J, with 11 bases in between. CDR3 DNA sequence: TGTGCCTGGAGTGAGGGGGGGAGGGAGCAGTTCTTC. Residues: CAWSEGGREQFF.

In its sample, this clone was seen once. Here the CDR3 reads CASSLYKYYNEQFF. CDR3 DNA: TGTGCCAGCAGCTTGTACAAATACTACAATGAGCAGTTCTTC. The chain has TRBV5-6 and TRBJ2-1; D is undetermined. Germline-derived CDR1 and CDR2 are SGHDT and YYEEEE. Trimming stripped 1 base from V and 3 bases from J, with 8 bases between. The CDR3 spans 14 residues.

This chain joins TRBV19 and TRBJ1-1, with 8 bases that match TRBD1. This CDR3 is 14 amino acids long. The germline gives CDR1 LNHDA, CDR2 SQIVND (reference sequence). The ends lost 2 bases at V and 4 bases at J; junction bases unmatched: 3. CDR3 DNA sequence: TGTGCCAGTAGTATACAGGGGGCAGGCACTGAAGCTTTCTTT. It is translated as CASSIQGAGTEAFF.

V and J are TRBV5-5 and TRBJ1-3, with D perhaps TRBD1 (5 bases). Between the trimmed V and J ends, which lost 1 base and 0 bases, there was a span of 11 bases. The germline CDR1 and CDR2 sequences are SGHKS and YYEKEE (reference sequence). CDR3 length: 16 amino acids. This CDR3 is CASSLMGGDSGNTIYF. CDR3 DNA: TGTGCCAGCAGCTTGATGGGGGGTGACTCTGGAAACACCATATATTTT.

V gene TRBV19 combines with J gene TRBJ2-7; tentative D call: TRBD1 (5 bases). Germline loops: CDR1 LNHDA, CDR2 SQIVND (reference sequence). CDR3 length equals 16 residues. The V end was cut by 5 bases, the J end by 2 bases, with 19 bases between. The CDR3, as DNA: TGTGCCAGTAGTCCCAGGGATAACTATATAGCCTACGAGCAGTACTTC. It codes for CASSPRDNYIAYEQYF. Filled out from reference TRBV19 and TRBJ2-7, the complete variable domain reads DGGITQSPKYLFRKEGQNVTLSCEQNLNHDAMYWYRQDPGQGLRLIYYSQIVNDFQKGDIAEGYSVSREKKESFPLTVTSAQKNPTAFYLCASSPRDNYIAYEQYFGPGTRLTVT.

The chain joins TRBV11-1 to TRBJ2-1; 11 nucleotides match TRBD2. The germline CDR1 and CDR2 sequences are SGHAT and FQDESV (reference sequence). The CDR3 is made up of 15 amino acids. The V gene end was trimmed by 5 bases and the J gene end by 9 bases; junction bases not matched to a gene: 9. The CDR3 DNA sequence: TGTGCCAGCAGCGCCAGACTAGCGGGGATCGGTGAGCAGTTCTTC. Protein product: CASSARLAGIGEQFF.

The gene calls are TRBV5-4 and TRBJ1-1; the D is unclear. Per the germline V gene, CDR1 is SGHNT and CDR2 is YYREEE (reference sequence). The CDR3 contains 12 residues. The germline V and J ends were trimmed by 4 bases and 5 bases, with 9 bases remaining between them. CDR3 region: CASSAGKTEAFF. Here the CDR3 DNA reads TGTGCCAGCAGCGCCGGAAAAACTGAAGCTTTCTTT.

The chain couples TRBV5-1 to TRBJ2-3; no clear D gene. This CDR3 spans 14 amino acids. CDR1 is SGHRS, CDR2 YFSETQ, per germline. V gave up 4 bases and J gave up 6 bases, with 15 bases separating them. CDR3 nucleotides: TGCGCCAGCAGCCGGCAGACGGCGAGTGATACGCAGTATTTT. Protein: CASSRQTASDTQYF.

The chain joins TRBV2 to TRBJ1-2, with D uncertain. This CDR3 has 14 residues. Per germline, CDR1 SNHLY and CDR2 FYNNEI. V lost 7 bases to trimming and J lost 4 bases, with 16 bases between them. The CDR3 loop is CASNAGVVRYGYTF. CDR3 coding DNA: TGTGCCAGCAACGCGGGTGTTGTTCGCTATGGCTACACCTTC.

The chain is built from TRBV23-1 and TRBJ1-5; D ambiguous. TRBV23-1 is classed as an ORF, of uncertain function. This CDR3 has 19 residues. Trimming took off 2 bases at V and 5 bases at J, with 25 bases between the two ends. The CDR3 coding sequence is TGCGCCAGCAGTCAAACGCCGGACTCCGTTTTTGGGTACCATCAGCCCCAGCATTTT. Amino acids: CASSQTPDSVFGYHQPQHF.

This CDR3 is CASSLSGGRQYF. CDR3 in DNA: TGTGCCAGCAGTTTATCAGGGGGGCGGCAGTACTTC. The V gene is TRBV27, the J gene TRBJ2-7; D tentatively fits TRBD1 or TRBD2 (6 bases each). Trimming took 0 bases from V and 9 from J, leaving 9 bases between them. Germline CDR1 is MNHEY and CDR2 is SMNVEV (reference sequence). The CDR3 loop spans 12 amino acids.

This rearrangement joins TRBV5-1 to TRBJ2-5, with D possibly TRBD2 on 5 matching bases. V was trimmed by 1 base and J by 3 bases, leaving 10 bases between them. CDR1 is SGHRS and CDR2 is YFSETQ in the germline V gene. The CDR3 consists of 14 residues. CDR3 bases: TGCGCCAGCAGCTTGTTGAAGGGAGAAGAGACCCAGTACTTC. Translating it yields CASSLLKGEETQYF.

This clone showed up just once. The chain combines TRBV6-1 with TRBJ1-3; no definite D call. Germline assignment: CDR1 MNHNS and CDR2 SASEGT. This CDR3 comprises 12 residues. V was trimmed by 8 bases and J by 6 bases, leaving 11 bases between them. The chain's CDR3 is CASLGITNTIYF. CDR3 DNA: TGTGCCAGCCTGGGAATCACAAACACCATATATTTT.

V is TRBV5-1 and J is TRBJ1-1, with no clear D. This CDR3 region has 14 residues. Trimming took 4 bases from V and 1 from J, leaving 11 bases between them. Germline lookup yields CDR1 SGHRS and CDR2 YFSETQ. The CDR3 protein is CASSLDQTNTEAFF. Here the CDR3 DNA reads TGCGCCAGCAGCCTCGATCAGACGAACACTGAAGCTTTCTTT.

This chain links TRBV7-3 with TRBJ2-2; 7 positions agree with TRBD2. The CDR3 runs 15 residues. The germline V gene has CDR1 SGHTA and CDR2 FQGTGA. After removal of 5 bases from V and 4 bases from J, the junction contained 7 bases not matched to a gene. Written as DNA, the CDR3 is TGTGCCAGCAGCCCGGGTTGGGGGGGCACCGGGGAGCTGTTTTTT. Translating it yields CASSPGWGGTGELFF.

V gene TRBV11-1 combines with J gene TRBJ2-7; 10 positions agree with TRBD1. The CDR3 has 15 amino acids. V gave up 5 bases and J gave up 2 bases; unmatched junction bases: 6. The V gene's germline CDR1 is SGHAT and CDR2 FQDESV (reference sequence). In DNA, the CDR3 is TGTGCCAGCAGCCATGACAGGGGGCTGGCCTACGAGCAGTACTTC. It specifies CASSHDRGLAYEQYF.

V and J are TRBV6-5 and TRBJ2-2; 8 bases are a match to TRBD2. The CDR3 has 15 amino acids. CDR1 MNHEY and CDR2 SVGAGI come from the germline V gene. V shed 10 bases and J 3 bases; nucleotides not matched to a gene: 10. The CDR3 sequence: CATRRGVTDTGELFF. The CDR3 coding sequence is TGTGCCACAAGGCGGGGGGTCACGGACACCGGGGAGCTGTTTTTT.

CDR3 coding DNA: TGTGCCAGCAGTTTCCTCTCCGGCACAGATACGCAGTATTTT. Translation: CASSFLSGTDTQYF. V is TRBV28 and J is TRBJ2-3, with D uncertain. This CDR3 has 14 amino acids. Germline V gene data show CDR1 as MDHEN and CDR2 as SYDVKM. V gave up 3 bases and J gave up 1 base, with 8 bases separating them.

The chain links TRBV5-5 to TRBJ1-1; D gene unclear. Between the trimmed V and J ends, which lost 1 base and 6 bases, there was a span of 16 bases. From germline, CDR1 is SGHKS and CDR2 YYEKEE (reference sequence). The length of the CDR3 is 15 residues. This chain's CDR3 is CASSLFREIRAEAFF. CDR3 bases: TGTGCCAGCAGCTTGTTCCGCGAAATACGCGCTGAAGCTTTCTTT.

The genes are TRBV7-9 and TRBJ2-5; D is unresolved. CDR3 length: 10 amino acids. Trimming took 5 bases from V and 5 from J, leaving 3 bases between them. Germline V gene data show CDR1 as SEHNR and CDR2 as FQNEAQ (reference sequence). CDR3 loop: CASSGETQYF. The DNA for the CDR3 is TGTGCCAGCAGCGGTGAGACCCAGTACTTC.

The chain joins TRBV9 to TRBJ2-2, with 7 bases identical to TRBD1. V gave up 1 base and J gave up 5 bases; unmatched junction bases: 5. CDR3 length equals 15 residues. Germline CDR1 is SGDLS and CDR2 is YYNGEE. The CDR3 region is CASSVTGVSTGELFF. The CDR3 bases are TGTGCCAGCAGCGTAACAGGGGTCTCTACCGGGGAGCTGTTTTTT.

The V gene is TRBV19, the J gene TRBJ1-2, with D perhaps TRBD1 (6 bases). The CDR3 length is 15 residues. From germline, CDR1 is LNHDA and CDR2 SQIVND (reference sequence). V shed 7 bases and J shed 3 bases, with 18 bases lying between them. CDR3 nucleotides: TGTGCCAGTATGGGGGCGGGCGTACACCACTATGGCTACACCTTC. It translates to CASMGAGVHHYGYTF.

The chain joins TRBV5-1 to TRBJ1-5; D uncertain. CDR3 length equals 15 residues. Germline lookup yields CDR1 SGHRS and CDR2 YFSETQ. V shed 1 base and J shed 0 bases, with 8 bases lying between them. The CDR3: CASSLYGDSNQPQHF. In nucleotides, the CDR3 is TGCGCCAGCAGCTTGTACGGCGATAGCAATCAGCCCCAGCATTTT.